Each of the 30 T cell receptor beta chains below was sequenced from the same sample in a study of a mutant IDH1 vaccine in newly diagnosed glioma. Time point denoted: week 23, last vaccination. Doses comprised 300 ug of mutant IDH1 20-mer peptide each, plus topical imiquimod. Profiling relied on immunoSEQ multiplex PCR, and the TCRdb table lists in-frame clones only, not all of them. The sample lists approximately 30,000 clones, approximately 80% occurring once. No antigen has been assigned to these receptors. Material: PBMCs, obtained from a glioma patient whose treatment included an IDH1 peptide vaccine. All receptors derive from a woman aged 30 to 39 with glioma.

This clone is categorized as medium-sized. The J gene is TRBJ1-1, the V gene TRBV4-1; D unclear. V was pared by 1 base and J by 1 base, with 10 bases between. The CDR3 has 15 amino acids. CDR1 MGHRA and CDR2 YSYEKL come from the germline V gene. The CDR3 DNA follows: TGCGCCAGCAGCCAAGGCTCGAGTGGGAACACTGAAGCTTTCTTT. This encodes CASSQGSSGNTEAFF.

This rearrangement joins TRBV5-1 to TRBJ1-2; D not certain. The CDR3 length is 12 residues. The germline gives CDR1 SGHRS, CDR2 YFSETQ. Trimming pared 5 bases from V and 8 bases from J, leaving 13 bases between. CDR3 sequence (DNA): TGCGCCAGCAGATATTCGGCGGGCGGCTACACCTTC. Amino acid sequence: CASRYSAGGYTF.

The chain carries TRBV5-4 and TRBJ1-1; tentative D call: TRBD1 (5 bases). Germline V gene sequence: CDR1 SGHNT, CDR2 YYREEE (reference sequence). Trimming removed 4 bases at V and 1 base at J, with 11 bases between. The CDR3 has 14 residues. CDR3: CASSPGFQNTEAFF. The CDR3 coding sequence is TGTGCCAGCAGCCCAGGGTTCCAGAACACTGAAGCTTTCTTT.

The chain carries TRBV23-1 and TRBJ2-7, with D perhaps TRBD2 (6 bases). TRBV23-1 is sorted into the ORF group, with uncertain function. V lost 5 bases, J lost 8 bases, and 19 bases lay in between. The CDR3 length is 14 residues. CDR3 sequence reads: CASSASGEGLKQYF. CDR3 sequence (DNA): TGCGCCAGCAGTGCATCGGGGGAAGGACTCAAGCAGTACTTC.

V and J are TRBV2 and TRBJ1-2; D may be TRBD1 (5 bases). Trimming cost V 3 bases and J 6 bases, with 17 bases left between them. CDR3 length: 15 residues. The germline V gene encodes CDR1 SNHLY and CDR2 FYNNEI. CDR3 sequence (DNA): TGTGCCAGCAGTGAGGCCCCAGGGCCCCCAGATGGCTACACCTTC. Translating it yields CASSEAPGPPDGYTF.

The V gene is TRBV15, the J gene TRBJ2-7, with a possible D match to TRBD1 (5 bases). This CDR3 has 13 amino acids. CDR1 is LNHNV, CDR2 YYDKDF, per germline (reference sequence). V lost 0 bases and J 6 bases, leaving 9 bases between the germline ends. CDR3 sequence reads: CATSRDTGGEQYF. The DNA for the CDR3 is TGTGCCACCAGCAGAGATACAGGCGGCGAGCAGTACTTC. The full variable domain, completed using reference TRBV15 and TRBJ2-7, is DAMVIQNPRYQVTQFGKPVTLSCSQTLNHNVMYWYQQKSSQAPKLLFHYYDKDFNNEADTPDNFQSRRPNTSFCFLDIRSPGLGDTAMYLCATSRDTGGEQYFGPGTRLTVT.

V usage is TRBV19 and J usage is TRBJ1-5; tentatively, D is TRBD1 (5 bases). The V gene lost 5 bases and the J gene lost 4 bases, with 18 bases spanning the gap. The CDR3 sequence is 16 residues long. Per germline, CDR1 LNHDA and CDR2 SQIVND (reference sequence). The CDR3 sequence is CASSRGGLMDNQPQHF. The CDR3 coding sequence is TGTGCCAGTAGTCGGGGGGGATTGATGGATAATCAGCCCCAGCATTTT. The full variable domain, in which reference TRBV19 and TRBJ1-5 provide the parts outside the CDR3, is DGGITQSPKYLFRKEGQNVTLSCEQNLNHDAMYWYRQDPGQGLRLIYYSQIVNDFQKGDIAEGYSVSREKKESFPLTVTSAQKNPTAFYLCASSRGGLMDNQPQHFGDGTRLSIL.

In DNA form, the CDR3 reads TGTGCCAGCAGCGGGAACAAGGCTGGGGCCAACGTCCTGACTTTC. Protein product: CASSGNKAGANVLTF. This chain connects TRBV6-1 to TRBJ2-6; TRBD2 is a possible D gene (5 bases). Trimming shortened V by 6 bases and J by 2 bases, and 11 bases separated the two germline ends. Germline loops: CDR1 MNHNS, CDR2 SASEGT. The CDR3 is 15 residues long.

This chain links TRBV19 with TRBJ1-1, with 7 bases lining up with TRBD1. From germline, CDR1 is LNHDA and CDR2 SQIVND (reference sequence). With 3 bases clipped from V and 5 bases from J, the junction kept 6 bases outside the gene matches. The CDR3 runs to 14 residues. CDR3 in DNA: TGTGCCAGTAGTATCTGGGGACAGCTAACTGAAGCTTTCTTT. It translates to CASSIWGQLTEAFF. Complete variable domain (other parts from reference TRBV19 and TRBJ1-1): DGGITQSPKYLFRKEGQNVTLSCEQNLNHDAMYWYRQDPGQGLRLIYYSQIVNDFQKGDIAEGYSVSREKKESFPLTVTSAQKNPTAFYLCASSIWGQLTEAFFGQGTRLTVV.

The genes are TRBV4-1 and TRBJ1-6, with 7 bases matching TRBD1. Trimming at V came to 0 bases and at J to 7 bases, leaving 6 bases not matched to a gene. Germline assignment: CDR1 MGHRA and CDR2 YSYEKL. This CDR3 has 16 residues. The DNA for the CDR3 is TGCGCCAGCAGCCAAGAGGGCGTAGGGGGCAATTCACCCCTCCACTTT. This codes for CASSQEGVGGNSPLHF.

This sequence joins TRBV4-2 and TRBJ1-2, with 7 positions matching TRBD1. Germline-derived CDR1 and CDR2 are LGHNA and YNFKEQ. This CDR3 has 15 residues. V lost 1 base to trimming and J lost 3 bases; unmatched junction nucleotides: 5. The DNA for the CDR3 is TGTGCCAGCAGCCAAGGGGACAGCGGGGACTATGGCTACACCTTC. It yields the protein CASSQGDSGDYGYTF.

V usage is TRBV5-1 and J usage is TRBJ2-2, with a weak D call TRBD2 (6 bases). V gave up 3 bases and J gave up 2 bases, with 11 bases separating them. Germline CDR1 SGHRS, CDR2 YFSETQ. The CDR3 runs to 15 residues. The CDR3, as DNA: TGCGCCAGCAGCTCCGTAGCGGACAACACCGGGGAGCTGTTTTTT. Protein sequence: CASSSVADNTGELFF. Complete variable domain (other parts from reference TRBV5-1 and TRBJ2-2): KAGVTQTPRYLIKTRGQQVTLSCSPISGHRSVSWYQQTPGQGLQFLFEYFSETQRNKGNFPGRFSGRQFSNSRSEMNVSTLELGDSALYLCASSSVADNTGELFFGEGSRLTVL.

Here the CDR3 reads CSADRGRETQYF. The CDR3 coding sequence is TGCAGCGCCGACAGGGGGCGTGAGACCCAGTACTTC. The chain combines TRBV29-1 with TRBJ2-5; TRBD1 matches at 10 bases. Germline lookup yields CDR1 SQVTM and CDR2 ANQGSEA. The CDR3 is 12 amino acids. Trimming took 7 bases from V and 5 from J; bases not matched to a gene: 4.

The chain couples TRBV6-5 to TRBJ1-2, with D possibly being TRBD1 (5 bases). This CDR3 comprises 15 residues. With 0 bases removed from V and 8 bases from J, the gap between germline ends came to 16 bases. Germline CDR1 is MNHEY and CDR2 is SVGAGI. The CDR3 coding sequence is TGTGCCAGCAGTTACTCGCAGGGACTATGGAACGGCTACACCTTC. Translation gives CASSYSQGLWNGYTF.

This clone was counted only a few times. V usage is TRBV6-5 and J usage is TRBJ1-2, with no clear D. Germline CDR1 reads MNHEY; CDR2 reads SVGAGI. With 6 bases removed from V and 7 bases from J, the gap between germline ends came to 15 bases. This CDR3 spans 13 amino acids. CDR3 residues: CASSLNPTAGYTF. In DNA form, the CDR3 reads TGTGCCAGCAGCCTTAACCCCACGGCTGGCTACACCTTC.

V usage is TRBV30 and J usage is TRBJ2-6; TRBD1 matches at 10 bases. CDR1 is GTSNPN and CDR2 is SVGIG in the germline V gene (reference sequence). The V gene end was trimmed by 2 bases and the J gene end by 0 bases; junction bases not matched to a gene: 13. The CDR3 spans 20 residues. This CDR3 is CAWSPQTGGITGSGANVLTF. The CDR3 DNA follows: TGTGCCTGGAGTCCTCAGACAGGGGGCATAACGGGCTCTGGGGCCAACGTCCTGACTTTC.

This chain connects TRBV7-2 to TRBJ2-7, with TRBD1 matching over 7 bases. The CDR3 spans 15 residues. Germline V gives CDR1 SGHTA, CDR2 FQGNSA. V lost 5 bases to trimming and J lost 2 bases; unmatched junction nucleotides: 9. The CDR3 loop is CASSLTQGKAYEQYF. The DNA of the CDR3 is TGTGCCAGCAGCCTAACACAGGGGAAGGCCTACGAGCAGTACTTC.

The chain combines TRBV5-1 with TRBJ2-7; D tentatively reads TRBD1 or TRBD2 (6 bases each). Trimming took 4 bases from V and 6 from J, leaving 14 bases between them. Germline V CDR1 and CDR2: SGHRS, YFSETQ. This CDR3 is built from 13 residues. DNA of the CDR3: TGCGCCAGCAGCACTAATGGGGGGCTCGAGCAGTACTTC. It is translated as CASSTNGGLEQYF.

V is TRBV19 and J is TRBJ2-7; 9 nucleotides agree with TRBD1. Germline V gene sequence: CDR1 LNHDA, CDR2 SQIVND (reference sequence). Losses at the gene ends were 2 bases for V and 6 bases for J; bases not matched to a gene: 2. The CDR3 contains 13 residues. CDR3 loop: CASSITQGAEQYF. CDR3 DNA sequence: TGTGCCAGTAGTATAACACAGGGGGCCGAGCAGTACTTC. Complete variable domain (other parts from reference TRBV19 and TRBJ2-7): DGGITQSPKYLFRKEGQNVTLSCEQNLNHDAMYWYRQDPGQGLRLIYYSQIVNDFQKGDIAEGYSVSREKKESFPLTVTSAQKNPTAFYLCASSITQGAEQYFGPGTRLTVT.

V gene TRBV6-1 combines with J gene TRBJ1-1; a possible D gene is TRBD1 (6 bases). Germline V gene data show CDR1 as MNHNS and CDR2 as SASEGT. V lost 6 bases to trimming and J lost 2 bases, with 13 bases between them. The CDR3 has 14 residues. CDR3 sequence (DNA): TGTGCCAGCAGCACGACAGGCTTTAACACTGAAGCTTTCTTT. Translation gives CASSTTGFNTEAFF.

The chain combines TRBV6-5 with TRBJ2-1, with D tentatively TRBD2 (6 bases). There are 15 residues in the CDR3. V was shortened by 6 bases and J by 2 bases, with 14 bases between the two germline ends. Germline V gene data show CDR1 as MNHEY and CDR2 as SVGAGI. The CDR3 DNA sequence: TGTGCCAGCAGCCTCATAGCGGAGCCCTACAATGAGCAGTTCTTC. This encodes CASSLIAEPYNEQFF.

The chain joins TRBV4-1 to TRBJ2-1, with 9 positions matching TRBD2. Germline-derived CDR1 and CDR2 are MGHRA and YSYEKL. This CDR3 is built from 14 residues. J lost 13 bases, V lost 0 bases, and 7 bases had no gene match. The CDR3 loop reads CASSQETSGGPQFF. CDR3 DNA sequence: TGCGCCAGCAGCCAAGAGACCAGCGGGGGGCCCCAGTTCTTC.

This chain uses TRBV9 with TRBJ2-5; 9 positions match TRBD2. V shed 3 bases, J shed 5 bases, and the junction held 11 bases outside the gene matches. CDR1 and CDR2 (germline): SGDLS, YYNGEE. The CDR3 is made up of 16 amino acids. The CDR3 sequence: CASSAFSGGSGETQYF. The CDR3, as DNA: TGTGCCAGCAGCGCGTTTAGCGGGGGCTCGGGGGAGACCCAGTACTTC.

This chain connects TRBV7-9 to TRBJ1-6, with TRBD1 matching 9 bases. V trimming: 4 bases; J trimming: 4 bases; junction bases outside the gene matches: 2. The germline V gene encodes CDR1 SEHNR and CDR2 FQNEAQ (reference sequence). This CDR3 spans 15 amino acids. CDR3 sequence (DNA): TGTGCCAGCAGCTCAGGACAGGGGTATAATTCACCCCTCCACTTT. This gives the protein CASSSGQGYNSPLHF. The variable domain in full, with the rest retrieved from reference TRBV7-9 and TRBJ1-6, is DTGVSQNPRHKITKRGQNVTFRCDPISEHNRLYWYRQTLGQGPEFLTYFQNEAQLEKSRLLSDRFSAERPKGSFSTLEIQRTEQGDSAMYLCASSSGQGYNSPLHFGNGTRLTVT.

This chain joins TRBV6-1 and TRBJ1-3; D remains ambiguous. CDR1 is MNHNS and CDR2 is SASEGT in the germline V gene. The CDR3 consists of 15 residues. V was clipped by 5 bases and J by 0 bases, with 11 bases between them. The CDR3 sequence is CASSRSLFSGNTIYF. CDR3 DNA sequence: TGTGCCAGCAGTCGCAGTTTGTTCTCTGGAAACACCATATATTTT.

J is TRBJ2-6 and V is TRBV4-2; TRBD2 matches 10 bases. V trimming: 1 base; J trimming: 3 bases; junction bases outside the gene matches: 6. Germline CDR1 and CDR2: LGHNA and YNFKEQ. The CDR3 sequence is 18 residues long. In DNA, the CDR3 is TGTGCCAGCAGCCAAGGACTAGCGGGCTCGGATGGGGCCAACGTCCTGACTTTC. It is translated as CASSQGLAGSDGANVLTF.

The rearrangement links TRBV29-1 to TRBJ2-5; D is ambiguous. The CDR3 runs to 12 residues. The V gene lost 1 base and the J gene lost 2 bases, with 5 bases spanning the gap. Germline lookup yields CDR1 SQVTM and CDR2 ANQGSEA. The DNA for the CDR3 is TGCAGCGTTGAAGCGGTACAAGAGACCCAGTACTTC. Its protein product is CSVEAVQETQYF.

As DNA, the CDR3 is TGTGCCAGCAGTTTATCAACAGGGTCCTACGAGCAGTACTTC. It specifies CASSLSTGSYEQYF. This chain links TRBV27 with TRBJ2-7, with D tentatively TRBD1 (6 bases). The CDR3 covers 14 residues. Germline-derived CDR1 and CDR2 are MNHEY and SMNVEV (reference sequence). The ends were cut back, 0 bases at V and 1 base at J, with 7 bases in the middle.

This chain joins TRBV27 and TRBJ1-1, with D maybe TRBD1 (6 bases). CDR1 MNHEY and CDR2 SMNVEV come from the germline V gene (reference sequence). CDR3 length: 13 residues. V was shortened by 8 bases and J by 3 bases, with 13 bases between the two germline ends. The CDR3 loop is CASQLQGHTEAFF. In DNA form, the CDR3 reads TGTGCCAGCCAATTACAGGGCCACACTGAAGCTTTCTTT.

In DNA form, the CDR3 reads TGTGCCAGTAGTATAGGGGGCAATCAGCCCCAGCATTTT. It translates to CASSIGGNQPQHF. This chain uses TRBV19 with TRBJ1-5; D unresolved. The CDR3 covers 13 residues. The V end was cut by 1 base, the J end by 2 bases, with 3 bases between. CDR1 is LNHDA, CDR2 SQIVND, per germline (reference sequence).